This TCR beta chain was sequenced during a study of T-cell memory formation after mild COVID-19. General study findings and limits: CM and EM subsets held most contracting CD4+ clones; EMRA held CD8+ ones.

TCRdb analysed the 5' RACE reads with MiXCR anew, one entry per CDR3 protein. The table shows 110,000 to 150,000 distinct CDR3 sequences, with approximately 25% occurring only once. This clonotype was counted between two and nine times. Its target is not known. Trimming left V 6 bases short and J 5 bases short, with 4 bases between. CDR3 length: 11 amino acids. The germline gives CDR1 MNHEY, CDR2 SVGAGI. The rearrangement joins TRBV6-5 to TRBJ2-2, with D unresolved. This TCR derives from an adult woman who had mild COVID-19 (a few samples of this study predate the infection). Cell type and time point are not known. Sequenced input: PBMCs or a T cell subset sorted from them (not recorded which). The CDR3 DNA sequence: TGTGCCAGCAGGATGACCGGGGAGCTGTTTTTT. Amino acid sequence: CASRMTGELFF.